Following are 2 T cell receptor beta chains from one sample sequenced in a study of regulatory T cells in long-lasting Graves disease. Assembly of TCR beta libraries relied on iRepertoire HTBI primers together with Arm-PCR of CDR3 regions. TCRdb re-analysed the multiplex PCR reads in MiXCR, keeping a single row per CDR3 protein. Here the sample spans roughly 520,000 distinct CDR3 sequences, approximately 12% being singletons. Indicated time point: newly diagnosed GD, antithyroid drugs for less than 3 months. Isolated PBMC RNA provided the starting material for the TCR library. The sample also formed part of further work on T cells in Graves' hyperthyroidism and ophthalmopathy.

Sequenced material: peripheral blood mononuclear cells (PBMCs), taken at new diagnosis, from a patient treated with antithyroid drugs. All receptors come from a woman aged 30 to 39 with Graves disease.

This clonotype was detected a few times. The chain joins TRBV5-5 to TRBJ1-1; possibly TRBD1 for D (6 bases). The CDR3 has 17 amino acids. CDR1 and CDR2 from the germline V gene are SGHKS and YYEKEE (reference sequence). V dropped 0 bases and J dropped 4 bases, with 19 bases sitting between them. The DNA of the CDR3 is TGTGCCAGCAGCTTGGCCTTCCGGGACATAAAGGGCACTGAAGCTTTCTTT. Its translation: CASSLAFRDIKGTEAFF.

The chain links TRBV27 to TRBJ2-3; the D gene is possibly TRBD1 (5 bases). The J call may be wrong; the DNA end is better matched by TRBJ2-7. The V gene's germline CDR1 is MNHEY and CDR2 SMNVEV (reference sequence). This CDR3 is 13 amino acids long. In nucleotides, the CDR3 is TGTGCCAGCAGTTTATCGGACAACTACGAGCAGTACTTC. It specifies CASSLSDNYEQYF.